This T cell receptor beta chain was identified during a study of blood T cell repertoires in COVID-19. About the research overall: PBMCs, B-cell-depleted T cells, or T cells provided the cDNA or gDNA that made up the material.

How the authors handled the data: Amplification of reference gene primers was used by the study to estimate nucleated cell counts. Sequencing used immunoSEQ multiplex PCR; TCRdb keeps in-frame clones, though not all of them. For V, J and clone size, that table is used; D and trimming come from the DNA. This sample has roughly 140,000 clones, with 80% to 90% found just once. Trimming stripped 0 bases from V and 11 bases from J, with 8 bases between. Germline assignment: CDR1 SGDLS and CDR2 YYNGEE. This CDR3 comprises 12 residues. The TCR was taken from a man between 65 and 79 years old with acute or convalescent COVID-19. The specimen sequenced was peripheral blood. The V call is TRBV9, the J call TRBJ1-4, with D perhaps TRBD1 (6 bases). The chain's CDR3 is CASSVEGGKLFF. In DNA, the CDR3 is TGTGCCAGCAGCGTAGAGGGGGGGAAACTGTTTTTT.